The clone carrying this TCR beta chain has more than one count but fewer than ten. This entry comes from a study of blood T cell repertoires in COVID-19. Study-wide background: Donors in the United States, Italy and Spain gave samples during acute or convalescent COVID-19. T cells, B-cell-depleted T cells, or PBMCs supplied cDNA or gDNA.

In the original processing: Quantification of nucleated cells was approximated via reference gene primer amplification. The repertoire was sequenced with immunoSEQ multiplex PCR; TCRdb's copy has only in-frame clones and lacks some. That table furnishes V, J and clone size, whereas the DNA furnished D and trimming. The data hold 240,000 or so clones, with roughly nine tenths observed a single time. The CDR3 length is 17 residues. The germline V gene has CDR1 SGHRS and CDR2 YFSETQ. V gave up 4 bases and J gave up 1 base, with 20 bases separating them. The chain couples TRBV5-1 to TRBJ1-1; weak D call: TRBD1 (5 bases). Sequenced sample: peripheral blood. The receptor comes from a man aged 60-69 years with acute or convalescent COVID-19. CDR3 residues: CASSPLKAGIENTEAFF. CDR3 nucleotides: TGCGCCAGCAGCCCCTTAAAGGCAGGGATCGAGAACACTGAAGCTTTCTTT.